Sequencing of this TCR beta chain was carried out in a study of T cells in Graves' hyperthyroidism and ophthalmopathy. This clonotype was seen ten or more times. TCR beta CDR3 regions were amplified from RNA transcripts. HTBI primers were employed in a first-round RT-PCR of the TCR CDR3. TCRdb redid the calling of the multiplex PCR reads with MiXCR, one entry per CDR3 protein. The sample includes some 500,000 distinct CDR3 sequences, around 15% of them seen just once. The sample consisted of blood. The clonotype comes from a woman between 18 and 29 years old with Graves' hyperthyroidism.

DNA of the CDR3: TGTGCCTGGAGTGCAGCGGGCGGAAAAAACTATGGCTACACCTTC. Its protein is CAWSAAGGKNYGYTF. The V and J genes are TRBV30 and TRBJ1-2, with unresolved D. The CDR3 covers 15 residues. The V gene's germline CDR1 is GTSNPN and CDR2 SVGIG (reference sequence). Trimming took off 1 base at V and 2 bases at J, with 14 bases between the two ends.